One sample yielded the 14 T cell receptor beta chains listed below, sequenced in a study of blood T cell repertoires in COVID-19. Sequencing used immunoSEQ multiplex PCR; TCRdb keeps in-frame clones, though not all of them. This sample yields under 200,000 clones, of which 65% to 90% are seen a single time; approximately 1.4% belongs to the top ten. Sequencing was carried out using peripheral blood. The origin of the receptors is a human donor in a cohort sampled during active COVID-19.

Only one count was recorded for this clone. The chain couples TRBV28 to TRBJ2-3, with D maybe TRBD1 (6 bases). Between the trimmed V and J ends, which lost 2 bases and 2 bases, there was a span of 11 bases. The CDR3 runs to 15 residues. Germline CDR1 is MDHEN and CDR2 is SYDVKM. CDR3: CASSLRPGATDTQYF. CDR3 bases: TGTGCCAGCAGTTTAAGGCCAGGGGCCACAGATACGCAGTATTTT. The full variable domain, completed using reference TRBV28 and TRBJ2-3, is DVKVTQSSRYLVKRTGEKVFLECVQDMDHENMFWYRQDPGLGLRLIYFSYDVKMKEKGDIPEGYSVSREKKERFSLILESASTNQTSMYLCASSLRPGATDTQYFGPGTRLTVL.

This chain links TRBV6-6 with TRBJ2-1, with D possibly TRBD2 on 5 matching bases. V gave up 0 bases and J gave up 8 bases, with 17 bases separating them. This CDR3 region has 16 residues. Germline lookup yields CDR1 MNHNY and CDR2 SVGAGI (reference sequence). CDR3 amino acids: CASSYSLERYFDEQFF. In DNA, the CDR3 is TGTGCCAGCAGTTACTCGTTAGAGCGGTATTTTGATGAGCAGTTCTTC.

This clone was counted between two and nine times. V is TRBV7-9 and J is TRBJ2-1; TRBD2 matches 12 bases. V was clipped by 5 bases and J by 2 bases; unmatched bases: 4. Looked up from germline, CDR1 is SEHNR and CDR2 is FQNEAQ (reference sequence). The CDR3 is made up of 16 amino acids. Written as DNA, the CDR3 is TGTGCCAGCAGCGTCCCTAGCGGGAGGGCCTACAATGAGCAGTTCTTC. Translation gives CASSVPSGRAYNEQFF.

Only one count was recorded for this clone. J is TRBJ1-5 and V is TRBV19; D is uncertain. V was pared by 5 bases and J by 7 bases, with 12 bases between. CDR3 length equals 13 residues. Per the germline V gene, CDR1 is LNHDA and CDR2 is SQIVND (reference sequence). The CDR3 nucleotides are TGTGCCAGTAGTGCCACCCAGAGGCAGCCCCAGCATTTT. Its translation: CASSATQRQPQHF.

The rearrangement uses TRBV2 and TRBJ2-7; 8 bases are a match to TRBD2. The trim removed 10 bases at V and 1 base at J, leaving 6 bases unmatched. CDR3 size: 13 residues. CDR1 SNHLY and CDR2 FYNNEI come from the germline V gene. The CDR3 here is CATGGTFSYEQYF. The DNA of the CDR3 is TGTGCCACGGGGGGGACTTTTTCCTACGAGCAGTACTTC.

V is TRBV6-5 and J is TRBJ2-3, with a tentative D call TRBD2 (6 bases). CDR1 is MNHEY, CDR2 SVGAGI, per germline. V lost 2 bases to trimming and J lost 2 bases, with 14 bases between them. There are 16 residues in the CDR3. CDR3 in DNA: TGTGCCAGCAGTTACGGCCGGGAGCCCTTCACAGATACGCAGTATTTT. This sequence encodes CASSYGREPFTDTQYF.

The chain is built from TRBV18 and TRBJ2-7; D might be TRBD1 (6 bases). V was cut by 0 bases and J by 3 bases, with 6 bases left in between. This CDR3 has 13 amino acids. Germline assignment: CDR1 KGHSH and CDR2 LQKENI. The CDR3 region is CASSPPTGYEQYF. As DNA, the CDR3 is TGTGCCAGCTCACCACCGACAGGCTACGAGCAGTACTTC.

The chain combines TRBV11-3 with TRBJ2-1; D is perhaps TRBD2 (6 bases). Germline CDR1 is SGHNT and CDR2 is YENEEA. Trimming stripped 5 bases from V and 9 bases from J, with 17 bases between. This CDR3 is built from 14 residues. The CDR3 loop reads CASSPQGGAGEQFF. The CDR3, as DNA: TGTGCCAGCAGCCCCCAGGGAGGAGCGGGTGAGCAGTTCTTC.

The rearrangement uses TRBV7-3 and TRBJ2-6, with D possibly being TRBD1 (6 bases). Germline lookup yields CDR1 SGHTA and CDR2 FQGTGA. Trimming took 5 bases from V and 0 from J, leaving 11 bases between them. The CDR3 consists of 16 residues. CDR3 in DNA: TGTGCCAGCAGCCCTCAGGGGCCCTCTGGGGCCAACGTCCTGACTTTC. The encoded protein is CASSPQGPSGANVLTF.

This clone has a single count. V usage is TRBV4-1 and J usage is TRBJ2-7; maybe TRBD1 (6 bases). From germline, CDR1 is MGHRA and CDR2 YSYEKL. V gave up 2 bases and J gave up 4 bases, with 12 bases separating them. The CDR3 has 14 residues. The CDR3 DNA reads as TGCGCCAGCAGCCAAACAGGGTCCGAGTACGAGCAGTACTTC. Amino acids: CASSQTGSEYEQYF.

The chain couples TRBV7-9 to TRBJ1-1; a weak D match, TRBD1 (5 bases). Trimming left V 5 bases short and J 1 base short, with 17 bases between. The CDR3 is 16 residues long. CDR1 is SEHNR and CDR2 is FQNEAQ in the germline V gene (reference sequence). CDR3 in amino acids: CASSQQGFPGNTEAFF. Here the CDR3 DNA reads TGTGCCAGCAGCCAGCAGGGTTTCCCGGGGAACACTGAAGCTTTCTTT.

The chain recombines TRBV7-2 with TRBJ1-2; possible D gene TRBD1, 6 bases. This CDR3 comprises 14 residues. V gave up 6 bases and J gave up 2 bases, with 13 bases separating them. CDR1 is SGHTA, CDR2 FQGNSA, per germline. CDR3 bases: TGTGCCAGCAGTCCAGGACAGACAAACTATGGCTACACCTTC. It encodes CASSPGQTNYGYTF.

The V call is TRBV10-3, the J call TRBJ2-7, with 9 positions matching TRBD1. CDR3 length equals 14 residues. Germline-derived CDR1 and CDR2 are ENHRY and SYGVKD. The V and J ends lost 4 bases and 3 bases, in that order; junction bases with no gene match: 4. Written as DNA, the CDR3 is TGTGCCATCAGTGGGACAGGGGACAACTACGAGCAGTACTTC. Its translation: CAISGTGDNYEQYF.

The genes are TRBV19 and TRBJ1-1; D is unclear. V lost 5 bases and J 7 bases, leaving 14 bases between the germline ends. The CDR3 has 13 amino acids. Germline CDR1 and CDR2: LNHDA and SQIVND (reference sequence). The DNA of the CDR3 is TGTGCCAGTAGTCTCTGGGCAGGTGGTGAAGCTTTCTTT. Protein: CASSLWAGGEAFF. The complete variable domain, with remaining parts taken from reference TRBV19 and TRBJ1-1, reads DGGITQSPKYLFRKEGQNVTLSCEQNLNHDAMYWYRQDPGQGLRLIYYSQIVNDFQKGDIAEGYSVSREKKESFPLTVTSAQKNPTAFYLCASSLWAGGEAFFGQGTRLTVV.